This T cell receptor beta chain was captured in a study of blood T cell repertoires in COVID-19 (dated by TCRdb to about 2020). For context, the study as a whole: The collaborator samples originated in the United States, Italy and Spain and spanned the acute and convalescent phases of COVID-19. The prospective study material was composed of cDNA or gDNA derived from T cells, B-cell-depleted T cells, or PBMCs. Deeply sampled blood TCRbeta repertoires from subjects exposed to, actively infected with, or recovered from COVID-19 were included in the dataset. A freely available public database, intended as a resource for researchers studying the immune response to SARS-CoV-2, is where the repertoires were released. The samples were drawn from two sources: the first 160 participants of the ongoing ImmuneRACE study, and fewer than 1,500 subjects contributed by 6 global collaborators. A de-identified subject ID, COVID-19 status, age in years and sex were almost always included in the sample metadata. Where available, HLA class I and class II types were taken from metadata supplied by the sample provider and were not determined by assay-based typing.

In Seattle, one collaborating source enrolled patients while the infection was active and tracked those patients longitudinally over the course of disease. The collaborating institutions used their own protocols to collect whole blood in K2EDTA tubes. Collaborator samples were shipped for TCRbeta analysis as frozen whole blood, isolated PBMCs, or DNA extracted from either sample type. TCRbeta CDR3 regions were amplified from genomic DNA by means of the immunoSEQ Assay, a bias-controlled multiplex PCR. The authors' pipeline ran thus. Nucleated cell counts per sample were estimated from amplification of reference gene primers within the assay. To quantify the absolute abundance of each unique TCRbeta CDR3 rearrangement, sequence reads were collapsed and filtered. Productive Simpson clonality was computed per sample as the square root of Simpson's diversity index over productive rearrangements. In TCRdb, the immuneACCESS table is reduced to in-frame sequences with V and J assigned. These tables do not hold every clone; where another copy was compared, an unresolved V gene accounts for under half, and the others remain unexplained. That table supplies the V and J calls and clone size; D and trimming were determined from the DNA. The sample table contains roughly 100,000 clones; only one count was recorded for approximately 90% of them. In total, the top ten clones hold around 3.9% of the sample.

Points the paper makes about the study in general: The amount of clinical and demographic metadata varied by source and participant and was provided uncurated.

Counted from cysteine to phenylalanine, this CDR3 has 14 amino acids. The only DNA kept is the CDR3, 42 bases in frame from the first base. CDR1 and CDR2 are read off the germline V gene (reference sequence) as SGHNT and YYREEE. Trimming removed 5 bases from V and 0 bases from J; the gene matches leave 4 bases unexplained. In this sample, this clone turned up a few times. Its cognate antigen has yet to be identified. No per-base quality is available; no much larger clone lies one base away. The chain employs TRBV5-4 and TRBJ2-7; 8 bases in the middle match TRBD1. This receptor was taken from a human donor with COVID-19, enrolled during active disease. The donor label of this sample is uncertain. Sequenced sample: peripheral blood. The CDR3 has the sequence CASSPGTGSYEQYF. The nucleotide sequence is given as TGTGCCAGCAGTCCCGGGACAGGCTCCTACGAGCAGTACTTC.